This paragraph covers one T cell receptor (beta chain) sequence. The sample originates from a study of blood T cell repertoires in COVID-19. Study-wide background: PBMCs, B-cell-depleted T cells, or T cells were the source of the cDNA or gDNA that made up the material.

During the 2 weeks before they entered the study, exposed participants had met someone with a PCR-confirmed or clinician-diagnosed COVID-19 case. The data were produced by immunoSEQ multiplex PCR, yet TCRdb's version contains in-frame clones alone and is incomplete. This table holds some 320,000 clones, about nine tenths found once. Trimming took 1 base from V and 2 from J, leaving 11 bases between them. Germline V CDR1 and CDR2: MNHEY, SVGAGI. The CDR3 covers 15 residues. The sequencing input was PBMCs or T cells enriched from blood (not recorded which). The chain couples TRBV6-5 to TRBJ1-1; D possibly corresponds to TRBD1 (5 bases). The source is a woman aged 45-65 years who had been exposed to COVID-19. In DNA, the CDR3 is TGTGCCAGCAGTTACTACGGACACTTAAACACTGAAGCTTTCTTT. The encoded protein is CASSYYGHLNTEAFF.